This TCR beta chain was captured in a study of T cells expressing NK-cell markers. TCRdb reanalyzed the 5' RACE reads, giving one entry per CDR3 protein sequence and no DNA. This sample contains over 100,000 distinct CDR3 sequences. This CDR3 is 14 amino acids long. Looked up from germline, CDR1 is GTSNPN and CDR2 is SVGIG (reference sequence). The sequence was obtained from a woman aged 18 to 75 in good health. This sequence joins TRBV30 and TRBJ2-3; TCRdb's D call of TRBD1 is untestable without DNA. The sequenced material came from blood T cells: a sorted CD56 or NKG2C T cell subset, CD4+ or CD8+ T cells, or bulk PBMC T cells (not recorded which). The CDR3 loop is CAWGTQMGADTQYF.